This passage covers 19 T cell receptor beta chains from one sample sequenced in a study of blood T cell repertoires in COVID-19. Profiling relied on immunoSEQ multiplex PCR, and the TCRdb table lists in-frame clones only, not all of them. The profile shows approximately 150,000 clones, 80% to 90% of them singletons. The sample comprised peripheral blood. Receptors originate from a man over 45 who had recovered from COVID-19.

The chain is built from TRBV7-2 and TRBJ1-1; D remains unclear. The germline gives CDR1 SGHTA, CDR2 FQGNSA. V was clipped by 1 base and J by 4 bases, with 7 bases between them. The CDR3 is made up of 13 amino acids. The CDR3 DNA follows: TGTGCCAGCAGCTTAGGGGAGTTCACTGAAGCTTTCTTT. Encoded protein: CASSLGEFTEAFF.

V and J are TRBV21-1 and TRBJ2-7; the DNA was not compared with TRBD1, the D call given in the table. TRBV21-1 is a listed pseudogene. The CDR3 extends over 14 amino acids. This CDR3 reads CASSKVDSTYEQYF. CDR3 sequence (DNA): TGTGCCAGCAGCAAAGTTGACAGCACCTACGAGCAGTACTTC.

The rearrangement joins TRBV19 to TRBJ1-2; D remains ambiguous. The CDR3 length is 13 residues. V shed 8 bases and J shed 4 bases, with 14 bases lying between them. Germline V gives CDR1 LNHDA, CDR2 SQIVND (reference sequence). The CDR3 region has the DNA TGTGCCAGTTCGCGGGCCAGGTCCTATGGCTACACCTTC. Amino acids: CASSRARSYGYTF.

This chain connects TRBV5-1 to TRBJ2-7; perhaps TRBD2 as D (5 bases). CDR3 length: 13 amino acids. Per germline, CDR1 SGHRS and CDR2 YFSETQ. The ends were cut back, 0 bases at V and 6 bases at J, with 10 bases in the middle. DNA of the CDR3: TGCGCCAGCAGCTTGGCCCAGAGGGCCGAGCAGTACTTC. Translating it yields CASSLAQRAEQYF.

The chain uses TRBV6-1 and TRBJ1-2; TRBD1 matches 10 bases. The CDR3 runs to 14 residues. Germline trimming cut 2 bases from V and 7 bases from J; bases unmatched to any gene: 4. Looked up from germline, CDR1 is MNHNS and CDR2 is SASEGT. The CDR3 nucleotides read TGTGCCAGCAGTGAAACGGGACAGGGGTCTGGCTACACCTTC. It is translated as CASSETGQGSGYTF.

The V gene is TRBV5-1, the J gene TRBJ2-7; 7 bases are shared with TRBD2. Germline loops: CDR1 SGHRS, CDR2 YFSETQ. Trimming cost V 9 bases and J 0 bases; bases outside gene matches: 12. The CDR3 is 15 amino acids. The CDR3 protein is CATDRGVRDSYEQYF. The DNA of the CDR3 is TGCGCCACCGATCGGGGGGTGAGGGACTCCTACGAGCAGTACTTC.

Only one count was recorded for this clone. This chain connects TRBV19 to TRBJ1-1, with 7 bases aligning to TRBD1. V lost 7 bases to trimming and J lost 5 bases; unmatched junction nucleotides: 10. This CDR3 comprises 14 residues. Germline-derived CDR1 and CDR2 are LNHDA and SQIVND (reference sequence). The CDR3 spells CASTLGGVGTEAFF. In DNA form, the CDR3 reads TGTGCCAGTACCCTAGGGGGCGTAGGGACTGAAGCTTTCTTT.

The rearrangement links TRBV19 to TRBJ2-3; D is perhaps TRBD2 (6 bases). The CDR3 has 14 amino acids. CDR1 and CDR2 from the germline V gene are LNHDA and SQIVND (reference sequence). V was trimmed by 10 bases and J by 0 bases, leaving 14 bases between them. This CDR3 is CATAGTSSTDTQYF. As DNA, the CDR3 is TGTGCCACAGCCGGGACTTCTAGCACAGATACGCAGTATTTT.

J is TRBJ1-1 and V is TRBV5-4, with D unclear. Germline CDR1 is SGHNT and CDR2 is YYREEE (reference sequence). The V end lost 0 bases, the J end lost 7 bases, and 13 bases lay between the germline ends. This CDR3 is built from 14 residues. CDR3 in amino acids: CASSLEAGVGEAFF. The DNA of the CDR3 is TGTGCCAGCAGCTTGGAGGCCGGGGTGGGTGAAGCTTTCTTT.

This clone is deemed large. The chain links TRBV6-2 or TRBV6-3 to TRBJ2-3, with a tentative D call TRBD1 (6 bases). V was shortened by 3 bases and J by 5 bases, with 12 bases between the two germline ends. CDR3 length equals 14 residues. The germline V gene has CDR1 MNHEY and CDR2 SVGEGT. The CDR3, as DNA: TGTGCCAGCAGTTATACCGAACAGGGAGATACGCAGTATTTT. It yields the protein CASSYTEQGDTQYF.

V is TRBV2 and J is TRBJ2-1; 7 bases line up with TRBD1. With V trimmed by 10 bases and J by 2 bases, 5 bases remained unmatched. CDR1 is SNHLY and CDR2 is FYNNEI in the germline V gene. The CDR3 is 13 amino acids. CDR3 nucleotides: TGTGCCACCGGGACAGAAGCCTACAATGAGCAGTTCTTC. Amino acid sequence: CATGTEAYNEQFF.

This sequence joins TRBV5-4 and TRBJ2-1, with D unclear. This CDR3 comprises 13 residues. CDR1 and CDR2 from the germline V gene are SGHNT and YYREEE (reference sequence). V gave up 1 base and J gave up 6 bases, with 8 bases separating them. In nucleotides, the CDR3 is TGTGCCAGCAGCTTGTCGGCAGGCAATGAGCAGTTCTTC. This sequence encodes CASSLSAGNEQFF.

V usage is TRBV7-6 and J usage is TRBJ2-7; tentative D call: TRBD1 (6 bases). The ends were cut back, 5 bases at V and 3 bases at J, with 11 bases in the middle. The CDR3 is 13 amino acids. CDR1 is SGHVS and CDR2 is FNYEAQ in the germline V gene. The chain's CDR3 is CASSGGQLYEQYF. Here the CDR3 DNA reads TGTGCCAGCAGCGGCGGACAGCTCTACGAGCAGTACTTC.

The chain links TRBV6-6 to TRBJ2-2, with a possible D match to TRBD2 (6 bases). The V gene's germline CDR1 is MNHNY and CDR2 SVGAGI (reference sequence). The germline V and J ends were trimmed by 7 bases and 0 bases, with 12 bases remaining between them. The CDR3 has 15 residues. CDR3 sequence (DNA): TGTGCCAGCACTGAGCGGGTAACGAACACCGGGGAGCTGTTTTTT. Translating it yields CASTERVTNTGELFF.

The V gene is TRBV27, the J gene TRBJ2-2; the match to TRBD1 covers 11 bases. Germline V gene data show CDR1 as MNHEY and CDR2 as SMNVEV (reference sequence). V shed 3 bases, J shed 1 base, and the junction held 4 bases outside the gene matches. The length of the CDR3 is 17 residues. The CDR3: CASSFGTGGWNTGELFF. For the CDR3, the DNA is TGTGCCAGCAGTTTTGGGACAGGGGGTTGGAACACCGGGGAGCTGTTTTTT.

The chain uses TRBV27 and TRBJ2-6; 8 bases match TRBD1. Germline V gene data show CDR1 as MNHEY and CDR2 as SMNVEV (reference sequence). The ends lost 6 bases at V and 0 bases at J; junction bases unmatched: 10. The CDR3 consists of 18 residues. The CDR3 protein is CASSPRTGWPSGANVLTF. The CDR3 bases are TGTGCCAGCAGCCCTAGGACAGGGTGGCCCTCTGGGGCCAACGTCCTGACTTTC.

Only a few counts were recorded for this clone. V and J are TRBV20-1 and TRBJ2-3, with D tentatively TRBD2 (5 bases). The germline V gene encodes CDR1 DFQATT and CDR2 SNEGSKA (reference sequence). Trimming pared 3 bases from V and 1 base from J, leaving 8 bases between. The CDR3 has 13 amino acids. Written as DNA, the CDR3 is TGCAGTGCTAGTTGGCGGGGCACAGATACGCAGTATTTT. This encodes CSASWRGTDTQYF.

This clone appeared once. This rearrangement joins TRBV6-5 to TRBJ2-6; D remains unclear. Germline loops: CDR1 MNHEY, CDR2 SVGAGI. The CDR3 totals 14 residues. Trimming took off 6 bases at V and 0 bases at J, with 6 bases between the two ends. The chain's CDR3 is CASSRISGANVLTF. CDR3 coding DNA: TGTGCCAGCAGCCGTATCTCTGGGGCCAACGTCCTGACTTTC.

The chain joins TRBV7-2 to TRBJ2-7; D not resolved. With 1 base removed from V and 2 bases from J, the gap between germline ends came to 9 bases. Germline values: CDR1 SGHTA, CDR2 FQGNSA. This CDR3 spans 14 amino acids. CDR3 nucleotide sequence: TGTGCCAGCAGCTTAGTACCGGTGACCTACGAGCAGTACTTC. This encodes CASSLVPVTYEQYF. Together with reference TRBV7-2 and TRBJ2-7, the CDR3 gives the full variable domain: GAGVSQSPSNKVTEKGKDVELRCDPISGHTALYWYRQSLGQGLEFLIYFQGNSAPDKSGLPSDRFSAERTGGSVSTLTIQRTQQEDSAVYLCASSLVPVTYEQYFGPGTRLTVT.